This T cell receptor (beta chain) was captured by sequencing in a study of blood T cell repertoires in COVID-19. Study-level background: The origin of the acute and convalescent COVID-19 samples was the United States, Italy and Spain. T cells, B-cell-depleted T cells, or PBMCs supplied cDNA or gDNA.

In Seattle, patients joined the study during active infection and were tracked longitudinally. Study processing details: For nucleated cells, counts were estimated from reference gene primer amplification. Produced via immunoSEQ multiplex PCR; TCRdb's table is partial and in-frame only. That table is the source of V, J and clone size, and D and trimming were worked out from the DNA. Among over 70,000 clones listed, roughly three quarters were seen once. Looked up from germline, CDR1 is SGHTA and CDR2 is FQGNSA. V was pared by 7 bases and J by 2 bases, with 19 bases of the junction left unmatched. The CDR3 extends over 19 amino acids.

This receptor was obtained from a man in his 70s with COVID-19, enrolled during active disease. The sequenced sample consisted of peripheral blood. This chain connects TRBV7-2 to TRBJ2-5; 10 positions match TRBD2. CDR3 nucleotides: TGTGCCAGCACCCCCCTCTGGGCTAGCGGGAGAGGGTGGCAAGAGACCCAGTACTTC. This encodes CASTPLWASGRGWQETQYF.